These T cell receptor beta chains were read from a single sample in a study of OX40 agonist ivuxolimab in advanced cancers. Sequenced by immunoSEQ multiplex PCR; TCRdb stores in-frame clones only, minus some. Among over 95,000 clones listed, 80% to 90% were seen once. The starting material was CD4+ or CD8+ T cells sorted from blood, obtained in a trial of the OX40 agonist ivuxolimab. These receptors were collected from an adult with an advanced solid tumor such as melanoma, head and neck, liver or kidney cancer. Each CDR3 is given with its conserved first and last residue. A D gene is named only where the DNA matches it firmly. Rows give clone size only sometimes, using once, few, many, or a class for an expanded clone.

clone_size	v_call	d_call	j_call	cdr3_aa	cdr3_nt
.	TRBV7-9	.	TRBJ1-5	CASSQSGQSLTAQHF	TGTGCCAGCAGCCAATCCGGCCAGAGTCTCACGGCCCAGCATTTT
.	TRBV6-5	.	TRBJ1-5	CASSYTTHGIWPQHF	TGTGCCAGCAGTTACACAACGCATGGGATTTGGCCCCAGCATTTT
.	TRBV12-5	TRBD1	TRBJ2-1	CASGSDRTLNEQFF	TGTGCTAGTGGTTCGGACAGGACCCTCAATGAGCAGTTCTTC
.	TRBV10-3	.	TRBJ2-3	CAINDGRPAQYF	TGTGCCATCAACGATGGGCGGCCCGCGCAGTATTTT
.	TRBV25-1	.	TRBJ1-2	CASGTLGGYTF	TGTGCCAGCGGGACTTTAGGGGGCTACACCTTC
once	TRBV28	.	TRBJ1-5	CASSSGTGLGQPQHF	TGTGCCAGCAGTTCCGGGACGGGCCTGGGTCAGCCCCAGCATTTT
.	TRBV7-9	.	TRBJ1-2	CASSLVTGGWDGYTF	TGTGCCAGCAGCTTAGTTACAGGAGGCTGGGATGGCTACACCTTC
few	TRBV11-3	.	TRBJ1-4	CASSSLDRTNEKLFF	TGTGCCAGCAGCTCTTTAGACAGGACTAATGAAAAACTGTTTTTT
.	TRBV2	.	TRBJ1-4	CASRLQGTYQEKLFF	TGTGCCAGCAGACTCCAGGGAACGTATCAAGAAAAACTGTTTTTT
.	TRBV7-2	.	TRBJ2-3	CASSFPPGLTDTQYF	TGTGCCAGCAGCTTCCCCCCAGGGCTCACAGATACGCAGTATTTT
.	TRBV5-1	TRBD1	TRBJ1-6	CASSLAGTGNSPLHF	TGCGCCAGCAGCTTGGCCGGGACAGGCAATTCACCCCTCCACTTT